The 10 T cell receptor beta chains below were found in one sample sequenced in a study of EBV T-cell therapy then PD-1 blockade in nasopharyngeal carcinoma. Their antigen targets remain unknown. The data were produced by immunoSEQ multiplex PCR, yet TCRdb's version contains in-frame clones alone and is incomplete. The sample holds approximately 22,000 clones, about 86% seen once. Specified time point: 266 days after commencement of treatment, after nivolumab therapy. The treatment was: AdE1-LMPpoly-expanded autologous EBV-specific T-cell therapy followed by anti-PD-1 nivolumab. The sequencing here drew on CD8+ T cells from blood, taken at roughly day 250 from a patient whose treatment included autologous EBV-specific T cells and nivolumab. The receptor source for this set is a man aged 40-49 years with nasopharyngeal carcinoma.

The chain carries TRBV12-3 or TRBV12-4 and TRBJ2-7; D is uncertain. The length of the CDR3 is 12 residues. V was pared by 7 bases and J by 5 bases, with 12 bases between. For the CDR3, the DNA is TGTGCCAGCACCCTAAGTGGGGACGAGCAGTACTTC. Protein product: CASTLSGDEQYF.

V and J are TRBV5-1 and TRBJ2-5, with D tentatively TRBD1 or TRBD2 (5 bases each). Looked up from germline, CDR1 is SGHRS and CDR2 is YFSETQ. Trimming removed 4 bases at V and 3 bases at J, with 13 bases between. This CDR3 contains 14 residues. In DNA form, the CDR3 reads TGCGCCAGCAGCCCTGGGTTGGGGGAAGAGACCCAGTACTTC. As protein: CASSPGLGEETQYF.

With respect to this clone: One end of the junction does not line up with germline, which may come from a read error. The chain combines TRBV27 with TRBJ2-3; TRBD2 matches at 11 bases. There are 14 residues in the CDR3. Looked up from germline, CDR1 is MNHEY and CDR2 is SMNVEV (reference sequence). CDR3 amino acids: CASSLSLAGGPLDF. CDR3 coding DNA: TGTGCCAGCAGTTTATCCCTAGCGGGGGGCCCCCTGGATTTT.

The J gene is TRBJ1-4, the V gene TRBV12-1; the tabulated D call, TRBD1, remains unverified against the DNA. TRBV12-1 is an annotated pseudogene. There are 15 residues in the CDR3. The CDR3 sequence: CASSFGDRASEKLFF. In DNA, the CDR3 is TGTGCCAGCAGCTTTGGGGACAGGGCAAGCGAAAAACTGTTTTTT.

This chain uses TRBV6-4 with TRBJ1-2; unclear D gene. The CDR3 contains 15 residues. Trimming pared 4 bases from V and 7 bases from J, leaving 19 bases between. Germline assignment: CDR1 MRHNA and CDR2 SNTAGT. The CDR3, as DNA: TGTGCCAGCAGTGGCGATACTCGACACTCCGGTGGCTACACCTTC. This codes for CASSGDTRHSGGYTF.

The V and J genes are TRBV2 and TRBJ2-7; D is possibly TRBD1 (5 bases). CDR1 is SNHLY, CDR2 FYNNEI, per germline. The CDR3 contains 14 residues. The CDR3 spells CAHHIQGTPYEQYF. CDR3 coding DNA: TGTGCTCACCACATTCAGGGTACCCCCTACGAGCAGTACTTC.

The J gene is TRBJ2-3, the V gene TRBV7-9, with 7 bases identical to TRBD2. Germline trimming cut 0 bases from V and 2 bases from J; bases unmatched to any gene: 8. There are 17 residues in the CDR3. Germline V CDR1 and CDR2: SEHNR, FQNEAQ (reference sequence). The CDR3 sequence: CASSLAEWGGDTDTQYF. DNA for the CDR3: TGTGCCAGCAGCTTAGCGGAGTGGGGGGGGGACACAGATACGCAGTATTTT.

The V gene is TRBV28, the J gene TRBJ2-6; no firm D call. CDR3 length: 14 residues. V was shortened by 8 bases and J by 0 bases, with 8 bases between the two germline ends. The germline V gene encodes CDR1 MDHEN and CDR2 SYDVKM. The CDR3 loop is CASVRFSGANVLTF. Written as DNA, the CDR3 is TGTGCCAGCGTCAGGTTCTCTGGGGCCAACGTCCTGACTTTC.

The table lists this clone with a few counts. This rearrangement joins TRBV27 to TRBJ2-3, with a tentative D call TRBD2 (5 bases). Trimming shortened V by 7 bases and J by 0 bases, and 11 bases separated the two germline ends. The CDR3 is 14 residues long. Germline assignment: CDR1 MNHEY and CDR2 SMNVEV (reference sequence). The CDR3 loop is CASNRGHSTDTQYF. CDR3 bases: TGTGCCAGCAACAGAGGGCACAGCACAGATACGCAGTATTTT.

This clone was picked up one time. The V call is TRBV7-9, the J call TRBJ1-4; maybe TRBD1 (5 bases). The CDR3 covers 12 residues. Trimming pared 1 base from V and 13 bases from J, leaving 10 bases between. Germline V gene sequence: CDR1 SEHNR, CDR2 FQNEAQ (reference sequence). CDR3 loop: CASSLGEDRLFF. The CDR3 DNA is TGTGCCAGCAGCTTAGGGGAAGACAGACTGTTTTTT.